The 30 T cell receptor beta chains reported below all come from one sample, sequenced in a study of blood T cell repertoires in COVID-19. Sequencing was performed with immunoSEQ multiplex PCR; in TCRdb, only in-frame clones are kept and a portion is missing. The sample holds a few hundred thousand clones, 85% to 90% seen once. The specimen was PBMCs or T cells enriched from blood (not recorded which). These receptors were taken from a young man who had recovered from COVID-19.

The chain is built from TRBV28 and TRBJ1-4; D remains ambiguous. Germline CDR1 MDHEN, CDR2 SYDVKM. V was shortened by 10 bases and J by 7 bases, with 16 bases between the two germline ends. The CDR3 loop spans 13 amino acids. CDR3 residues: CATIGRGFEKLFF. For the CDR3, the DNA is TGTGCCACCATCGGTCGGGGTTTTGAAAAACTGTTTTTT.

The V call is TRBV11-2, the J call TRBJ2-7, with a possible D match to TRBD1 (6 bases). Trimming shortened V by 5 bases and J by 6 bases, and 11 bases separated the two germline ends. Germline CDR1 SGHAT, CDR2 FQNNGV. CDR3 size: 12 residues. The CDR3 reads CASSGSGVEQYF. CDR3 nucleotide sequence: TGTGCCAGCAGCGGCTCAGGGGTCGAGCAGTACTTC.

The rearrangement links TRBV12-3 or TRBV12-4 to TRBJ1-2; D is undetermined. V lost 5 bases to trimming and J lost 0 bases, with 7 bases between them. This CDR3 has 13 amino acids. Written as DNA, the CDR3 is TGTGCCAGCAGTACGGGAACTAACTATGGCTACACCTTC. Translating gives CASSTGTNYGYTF.

The genes are TRBV27 and TRBJ1-5, with 7 bases matching TRBD1. The V gene end was trimmed by 5 bases and the J gene end by 5 bases; junction bases not matched to a gene: 9. CDR3 length: 15 residues. From germline, CDR1 is MNHEY and CDR2 SMNVEV (reference sequence). CDR3 loop: CASSPRPGGYQPQHF. CDR3 nucleotide sequence: TGTGCCAGCAGTCCCCGGCCAGGGGGATATCAGCCCCAGCATTTT.

V is TRBV6-6 and J is TRBJ2-5; the D gene is possibly TRBD1 (5 bases). There are 14 residues in the CDR3. V lost 8 bases to trimming and J lost 1 base, with 14 bases between them. CDR1 is MNHNY and CDR2 is SVGAGI in the germline V gene (reference sequence). CDR3 coding DNA: TGTGCCAGCTGTAGGGGTGTTACCCAAGAGACCCAGTACTTC. Its protein product is CASCRGVTQETQYF.

This clone was seen once. J is TRBJ1-1 and V is TRBV5-1; TRBD1 aligns across 7 bases. Germline values: CDR1 SGHRS, CDR2 YFSETQ. The V gene end was trimmed by 0 bases and the J gene end by 4 bases; junction bases not matched to a gene: 6. The CDR3 runs to 15 residues. The CDR3 DNA sequence: TGCGCCAGCAGCTTGGTTACAGGGGCGGGCACTGAAGCTTTCTTT. It yields the protein CASSLVTGAGTEAFF.

The chain is built from TRBV5-1 and TRBJ2-3; 7 bases are a match to TRBD2. The CDR3 is 17 amino acids. Germline loops: CDR1 SGHRS, CDR2 YFSETQ. Losses at the gene ends were 1 base for V and 0 bases for J; bases not matched to a gene: 8. The CDR3 DNA reads as TGCGCCAGCAGCTTGTGGGGGGGAGACCGAAGCACAGATACGCAGTATTTT. It yields the protein CASSLWGGDRSTDTQYF.

The chain couples TRBV1 to TRBJ2-1; no check of the table's D call, TRBD2, against the DNA was made. TRBV1 is flagged as a pseudogene. The CDR3 loop spans 16 amino acids. CDR3 DNA sequence: TGCACCAGCAGTCGAAAACTAGCGGGAGCTTGCAATGAGCAGTTCTTC. It yields the protein CTSSRKLAGACNEQFF.

The CDR3 nucleotides read TGCGCCAGCAGGCGAACCGGGACTAGCGGGGGATACGAGCAGTACTTC. Translated: CASRRTGTSGGYEQYF. The V gene is TRBV5-1, the J gene TRBJ2-7; 14 positions match TRBD2. Unmatched junction bases numbered 8, after V lost 5 bases and J lost 4 bases. This CDR3 contains 16 residues. From germline, CDR1 is SGHRS and CDR2 YFSETQ.

The V and J genes are TRBV29-1 and TRBJ2-4; 11 positions match TRBD2. CDR3 length: 15 amino acids. With V trimmed by 2 bases and J by 8 bases, 8 bases remained unmatched. Looked up from germline, CDR1 is SQVTM and CDR2 is ANQGSEA. The CDR3 bases are TGCAGCGTTGAACTAGCTAGCGGGAGGAGGGACATTCAGTACTTC. Residues: CSVELASGRRDIQYF.

The chain recombines TRBV28 with TRBJ2-7, with 8 positions matching TRBD1. V dropped 4 bases and J dropped 5; count of bases not matched to a gene: 7. The germline V gene has CDR1 MDHEN and CDR2 SYDVKM. This CDR3 is built from 14 residues. DNA for the CDR3: TGTGCCAGCAGTTCAGGGGGCCCGGGGGACGAGCAGTACTTC. It encodes CASSSGGPGDEQYF.

With regard to this clone: The junction departs from germline at one end; a sequencing error may be responsible. The chain has TRBV19 and TRBJ1-3, with D possibly being TRBD1 (6 bases). This CDR3 spans 15 amino acids. CDR1 LNHDA and CDR2 SQIVND come from the germline V gene (reference sequence). The CDR3 DNA follows: TGTGCGAGTACTCTGGGCAGGGGTCTTGGAAACACCATATATTTT. Translation: CASTLGRGLGNTIYF.

The gene calls are TRBV1 and TRBJ2-2; TRBD1 reflects the table's D call only, with no check against the DNA. TRBV1 is a pseudogene locus. This CDR3 is 18 amino acids long. CDR3 residues: CTSSQDFDRGGITGELFF. DNA for the CDR3: TGCACCAGCAGCCAAGATTTTGACAGGGGCGGGATCACCGGGGAGCTGTTTTTT.

This chain connects TRBV15 to TRBJ1-4; D not resolved. Trimming pared 1 base from V and 8 bases from J, leaving 5 bases between. Germline V CDR1 and CDR2: LNHNV, YYDKDF (reference sequence). The CDR3 totals 12 residues. CDR3 DNA sequence: TGTGCCACCAGCAGAGCCCAAGAAAAACTGTTTTTT. Protein: CATSRAQEKLFF.

The chain carries TRBV5-5 and TRBJ2-7, with TRBD2 matching over 12 bases. The trim removed 1 base at V and 8 bases at J, leaving 10 bases unmatched. Per germline, CDR1 SGHKS and CDR2 YYEKEE (reference sequence). CDR3 length: 16 amino acids. This chain's CDR3 is CASSLPGLAGLGKQYF. The DNA of the CDR3 is TGTGCCAGCAGCTTGCCAGGACTAGCGGGGCTCGGGAAGCAGTACTTC. The variable domain in full, with the rest retrieved from reference TRBV5-5 and TRBJ2-7, is DAGVTQSPTHLIKTRGQQVTLRCSPISGHKSVSWYQQVLGQGPQFIFQYYEKEERGRGNFPDRFSARQFPNYSSELNVNALLLGDSALYLCASSLPGLAGLGKQYFGPGTRLTVT.

CDR3 region: CASSPNRGDTIYF. CDR3 coding DNA: TGTGCCAGCTCACCAAACAGGGGAGACACCATATATTTT. The chain combines TRBV18 with TRBJ1-3, with 7 bases that match TRBD1. The germline CDR1 and CDR2 sequences are KGHSH and LQKENI. CDR3 size: 13 residues. Trimming removed 2 bases from V and 8 bases from J; junction bases left unmatched: 3. Filled out from reference TRBV18 and TRBJ1-3, the complete variable domain reads NAGVMQNPRHLVRRRGQEARLRCSPMKGHSHVYWYRQLPEEGLKFMVYLQKENIIDESGMPKERFSAEFPKEGPSILRIQQVVRGDSAAYFCASSPNRGDTIYFGEGSWLTVV.

The gene calls are TRBV7-2 and TRBJ2-7, with D perhaps matching TRBD1 (5 bases). The germline CDR1 and CDR2 sequences are SGHTA and FQGNSA. The V gene lost 6 bases and the J gene lost 2 bases, with 11 bases spanning the gap. This CDR3 contains 13 residues. CDR3 protein: CASRKGAPYEQYF. The CDR3 nucleotides are TGTGCCAGCAGGAAAGGGGCCCCCTACGAGCAGTACTTC.

V and J are TRBV18 and TRBJ1-1, with D unresolved. The CDR3 is 12 residues long. The germline V and J ends were trimmed by 6 bases and 3 bases, with 8 bases remaining between them. Germline V CDR1 and CDR2: KGHSH, LQKENI. As DNA, the CDR3 is TGTGCCAGCTCCCGCCGGGACACTGAAGCTTTCTTT. Encoded protein: CASSRRDTEAFF.

The chain has TRBV29-1 and TRBJ1-2; 7 bases are a match to TRBD1. Germline trimming cut 7 bases from V and 2 bases from J; bases unmatched to any gene: 4. Germline V gene sequence: CDR1 SQVTM, CDR2 ANQGSEA. This CDR3 spans 12 amino acids. The DNA for the CDR3 is TGCAGCGCGACGGGACAGAACTATGGCTACACCTTC. This translates into CSATGQNYGYTF.

This rearrangement joins TRBV18 to TRBJ2-2; D not resolved. Germline V gives CDR1 KGHSH, CDR2 LQKENI. The CDR3 runs to 16 residues. The germline V and J ends were trimmed by 1 base and 0 bases, with 9 bases remaining between them. CDR3 DNA sequence: TGTGCCAGCTCACCACGAGCAGGTACGAACACCGGGGAGCTGTTTTTT. It yields the protein CASSPRAGTNTGELFF.

This clone was seen once. J is TRBJ1-4 and V is TRBV4-1; 8 positions match TRBD1. CDR3 length: 16 residues. Germline V gives CDR1 MGHRA, CDR2 YSYEKL. Unmatched junction bases numbered 7, after V lost 0 bases and J lost 7 bases. For the CDR3, the DNA is TGCGCCAGCAGCCAAGATGGTACAGGGGGAAGTGAAAAACTGTTTTTT. Amino acid sequence: CASSQDGTGGSEKLFF.

The chain carries TRBV11-2 and TRBJ2-3; TRBD1 aligns across 9 bases. CDR1 is SGHAT and CDR2 is FQNNGV in the germline V gene. V was clipped by 5 bases and J by 6 bases; unmatched bases: 18. This CDR3 has 18 amino acids. Here the CDR3 DNA reads TGTGCCAGCAGCCGCTCGGGACAGGGATCATTTTTCTCGGATACGCAGTATTTT. It yields the protein CASSRSGQGSFFSDTQYF.

J is TRBJ1-4 and V is TRBV2, with 9 bases matching TRBD1. V trimming: 4 bases; J trimming: 8 bases; junction bases outside the gene matches: 5. CDR1 is SNHLY, CDR2 FYNNEI, per germline. This CDR3 region has 14 residues. The CDR3 here is CASSATGTGEKLFF. CDR3 bases: TGTGCCAGCAGTGCCACCGGGACAGGGGAAAAACTGTTTTTT.

In this sample, this clone turned up once. The chain carries TRBV15 and TRBJ2-5; 8 bases match TRBD2. The junction had 12 bases not matched to a gene; V was cut back by 2 bases and J by 4 bases. CDR1 and CDR2 (germline): LNHNV, YYDKDF (reference sequence). The CDR3 runs to 17 residues. In DNA form, the CDR3 reads TGTGCCACCAGCAGACGAGGAGGGACTAGGGGGGGAGAGACCCAGTACTTC. It specifies CATSRRGGTRGGETQYF. Drawing the rest from reference TRBV15 and TRBJ2-5, the complete variable domain is DAMVIQNPRYQVTQFGKPVTLSCSQTLNHNVMYWYQQKSSQAPKLLFHYYDKDFNNEADTPDNFQSRRPNTSFCFLDIRSPGLGDTAMYLCATSRRGGTRGGETQYFGPGTRLLVL.

The chain recombines TRBV30 with TRBJ2-7, with D possibly being TRBD1 (5 bases). V was pared by 4 bases and J by 2 bases, with 12 bases between. The germline gives CDR1 GTSNPN, CDR2 SVGIG (reference sequence). CDR3 length: 13 amino acids. The CDR3 spells CAWTHQGTYEQYF. The CDR3 nucleotides are TGTGCCTGGACGCACCAGGGAACCTACGAGCAGTACTTC.

The V call is TRBV10-3, the J call TRBJ1-2; D is possibly TRBD1 (5 bases). The V end lost 4 bases, the J end lost 2 bases, and 5 bases lay between the germline ends. The germline V gene encodes CDR1 ENHRY and CDR2 SYGVKD. This CDR3 has 12 amino acids. The CDR3 DNA follows: TGTGCCATCAGTGGACAGAACTATGGCTACACCTTC. Its protein product is CAISGQNYGYTF.

V usage is TRBV28 and J usage is TRBJ2-7, with a weak D call TRBD1 (6 bases). This CDR3 has 13 residues. V lost 2 bases and J lost 2, with 7 bases in between. The germline CDR1 and CDR2 sequences are MDHEN and SYDVKM. CDR3 region: CASSLTGPYEQYF. Written as DNA, the CDR3 is TGTGCCAGCAGTTTAACAGGGCCCTACGAGCAGTACTTC.

The CDR3 DNA is TGCGCCAGCAGCTTGGGGGGCGGCGGAAACACCATATATTTT. It encodes CASSLGGGGNTIYF. V usage is TRBV5-1 and J usage is TRBJ1-3; tentatively, D is TRBD1 (5 bases). CDR1 SGHRS and CDR2 YFSETQ come from the germline V gene. This CDR3 region has 14 residues. Between the trimmed V and J ends, which lost 0 bases and 4 bases, there was a span of 8 bases.

The V call is TRBV10-3, the J call TRBJ1-1, with TRBD1 matching over 9 bases. Germline V gene lookup returns CDR1 ENHRY and CDR2 SYGVKD. V lost 4 bases, J lost 6 bases, and 3 bases stayed unmatched. This CDR3 contains 13 residues. The chain's CDR3 is CAISAGQGSEAFF. CDR3 coding DNA: TGTGCCATCAGTGCGGGACAGGGCTCTGAAGCTTTCTTT.

This chain connects TRBV11-2 to TRBJ2-5; 13 bases fit TRBD2. Germline V gene lookup returns CDR1 SGHAT and CDR2 FQNNGV. With 7 bases clipped from V and 4 bases from J, the junction kept 9 bases outside the gene matches. This CDR3 is built from 16 residues. The CDR3 DNA reads TGTGCCAGCACGGGGACTAGCGGGGTTATCGGAGAGACCCAGTACTTC. Protein sequence: CASTGTSGVIGETQYF.